These 25 T cell receptor beta chains share one sample of origin, sequenced in a study of CD8+ T cells in alopecia areata. Treatment reported: oral pan-JAK inhibitor, 5-10 mg twice daily. cDNA prepared by RNA extraction and subsequent reverse transcription served as the template for sequencing. The table came from immunoSEQ multiplex PCR; TCRdb's copy has only in-frame clones and leaves some out. Among over 85,000 clones, around 55% were seen once, and the ten largest hold roughly 15%. Sample: CD8+ T cells sorted from blood, taken at week 4, from a patient treated with tofacitinib. The receptors shown here come from a human donor with alopecia areata.

The CDR3 loop reads CSVLLADYSSYEQYF. The DNA of the CDR3 is TGCAGCGTTTTGTTAGCGGACTACTCTTCCTACGAGCAGTACTTC. The chain is built from TRBV29-1 and TRBJ2-7; TRBD2 is a possible D gene (6 bases). The CDR3 runs 15 residues. V was trimmed by 5 bases and J by 1 base, leaving 18 bases between them. Per germline, CDR1 SQVTM and CDR2 ANQGSEA.

The chain combines TRBV6-6 with TRBJ1-4, with D perhaps matching TRBD1 (5 bases). Between the trimmed V and J ends, which lost 2 bases and 8 bases, there was a span of 15 bases. The CDR3 is 15 residues long. Germline CDR1 and CDR2: MNHNY and SVGAGI (reference sequence). For the CDR3, the DNA is TGTGCCAGCAGTTACGTCAACGGGGGTGGGGAAAAACTGTTTTTT. Encoded protein: CASSYVNGGGEKLFF.

The V and J genes are TRBV7-9 and TRBJ2-3, with TRBD2 identical over 7 bases. The CDR3 runs to 15 residues. J was trimmed by 2 bases and V by 5 bases; bases with no gene match: 7. The germline gives CDR1 SEHNR, CDR2 FQNEAQ (reference sequence). The CDR3 nucleotides read TGTGCCAGCAGCCCGAGACTAGCCCCCACAGATACGCAGTATTTT. It codes for CASSPRLAPTDTQYF. The full variable domain, its missing parts supplied by reference TRBV7-9 and TRBJ2-3, is DTGVSQNPRHKITKRGQNVTFRCDPISEHNRLYWYRQTLGQGPEFLTYFQNEAQLEKSRLLSDRFSAERPKGSFSTLEIQRTEQGDSAMYLCASSPRLAPTDTQYFGPGTRLTVL.

This clone was observed once. The rearrangement joins TRBV6-5 to TRBJ1-2, with D maybe TRBD1 (6 bases). The CDR3 has 11 residues. The germline V gene has CDR1 MNHEY and CDR2 SVGAGI. V was clipped by 9 bases and J by 7 bases, with 12 bases between them. The chain's CDR3 is CARRGQSGYTF. The CDR3, as DNA: TGTGCCAGGCGCGGACAGAGTGGCTACACCTTC.

V is TRBV29-1 and J is TRBJ1-1; D uncertain. CDR3 length: 11 residues. The V and J ends lost 6 bases and 6 bases respectively, with 11 bases between them. The germline CDR1 and CDR2 sequences are SQVTM and ANQGSEA. DNA for the CDR3: TGCAGCGTGGGTCTTGAGCCTGAAGCTTTCTTT. Translating it yields CSVGLEPEAFF.

This clone was picked up a small number of times. The V call is TRBV4-2, the J call TRBJ1-1, with TRBD1 as a possible D gene (5 bases). The CDR3 is 15 amino acids. Trimming took 0 bases from V and 5 from J, leaving 13 bases between them. Per the germline V gene, CDR1 is LGHNA and CDR2 is YNFKEQ. The CDR3 spells CASSQDVLTGTEAFF. CDR3 in DNA: TGTGCCAGCAGCCAAGATGTCCTCACAGGTACTGAAGCTTTCTTT.

This clone came up a few times. The chain is built from TRBV23-1 and TRBJ1-4; TRBD1 might be the D (5 bases). TRBV23-1 has ORF status, its function being uncertain. This CDR3 is built from 10 residues. With 3 bases removed from V and 12 bases from J, the gap between germline ends came to 5 bases. DNA of the CDR3: TGCGCCAGCAGTCAGACAGAACTGTTTTTT. It translates to CASSQTELFF.

This chain links TRBV29-1 with TRBJ1-2; perhaps TRBD1 as D (5 bases). Germline CDR1 reads SQVTM; CDR2 reads ANQGSEA. The CDR3 totals 18 residues. The V end was cut by 1 base, the J end by 0 bases, with 21 bases between. The CDR3 region has the DNA TGCAGCGTTGAAGGTTGGGAAGGGACGGACTCTTCTAACTATGGCTACACCTTC. Translation: CSVEGWEGTDSSNYGYTF.

The rearrangement uses TRBV4-3 and TRBJ2-7; D gene uncertain. Trimming left V 4 bases short and J 1 base short, with 8 bases between. The length of the CDR3 is 13 residues. The germline gives CDR1 LGHNA, CDR2 YSLEER. The CDR3: CASSRTLSYEQYF. For the CDR3, the DNA is TGCGCCAGCAGCCGGACCCTTTCCTACGAGCAGTACTTC.

This clone was detected a few times. The V and J genes are TRBV9 and TRBJ1-3; D not resolved. The CDR3 sequence is 16 residues long. Trimming took off 4 bases at V and 0 bases at J, with 14 bases between the two ends. The germline V gene encodes CDR1 SGDLS and CDR2 YYNGEE. Written as DNA, the CDR3 is TGTGCCAGCAGCCCATTCGACGGGGACTCTGGAAACACCATATATTTT. Encoded protein: CASSPFDGDSGNTIYF.

The chain uses TRBV9 and TRBJ2-3; either TRBD1 or TRBD2 may fit D (7 bases each). CDR1 SGDLS and CDR2 YYNGEE come from the germline V gene. Trimming took off 3 bases at V and 0 bases at J, with 14 bases between the two ends. The CDR3 sequence is 16 residues long. DNA for the CDR3: TGTGCCAGCAGCGAAGACAGGGAGGGCAGCACAGATACGCAGTATTTT. It translates to CASSEDREGSTDTQYF.

The chain couples TRBV7-6 to TRBJ2-5; 8 bases align to TRBD1. Germline-derived CDR1 and CDR2 are SGHVS and FNYEAQ. The CDR3 is 21 amino acids. Losses at the gene ends were 5 bases for V and 3 bases for J; bases not matched to a gene: 26. CDR3 in DNA: TGTGCCAGCAGCCCCATTCTCCGCGGACAGGGTTCCTATCAACCAAAAGAGACCCAGTACTTC. This codes for CASSPILRGQGSYQPKETQYF.

This clone occurred a few times. Additional DNA sequences in this sample encode the identical CDR3. The chain joins TRBV27 to TRBJ1-5, with D unclear. CDR3 length equals 13 residues. From germline, CDR1 is MNHEY and CDR2 SMNVEV (reference sequence). Trimming removed 2 bases from V and 4 bases from J, with 6 bases in between. The CDR3 nucleotides are TGTGCCAGCAGTTTAAGTGGGAATCAGCCCCAGCATTTT. Residues: CASSLSGNQPQHF.

The chain employs TRBV4-3 and TRBJ1-2; TRBD1 is a possible D gene (5 bases). This CDR3 has 15 amino acids. CDR1 LGHNA and CDR2 YSLEER come from the germline V gene. Between the trimmed V and J ends, which lost 4 bases and 4 bases, there was a span of 16 bases. The CDR3 nucleotides are TGCGCCAGCAGCCCCGGCCAGACAGATGGCTATGGCTACACCTTC. Amino acids: CASSPGQTDGYGYTF.

This chain uses TRBV27 with TRBJ2-3; D call uncertain. V shed 6 bases and J shed 2 bases, with 6 bases lying between them. CDR1 is MNHEY and CDR2 is SMNVEV in the germline V gene (reference sequence). This CDR3 is built from 12 residues. The CDR3 reads CASREFTDTQYF. The CDR3 nucleotides read TGTGCCAGCAGGGAATTCACAGATACGCAGTATTTT.

The rearrangement links TRBV7-9 to TRBJ2-3, with D perhaps matching TRBD1 or TRBD2 (5 bases each). This CDR3 region has 13 residues. The germline V gene has CDR1 SEHNR and CDR2 FQNEAQ (reference sequence). The germline V and J ends were trimmed by 5 bases and 10 bases, with 16 bases remaining between them. CDR3 residues: CASSAEAGPAQYF. As DNA, the CDR3 is TGTGCCAGCAGCGCGGAGGCAGGGCCAGCGCAGTATTTT.

The chain recombines TRBV4-3 with TRBJ1-3; D ambiguous. CDR1 LGHNA and CDR2 YSLEER come from the germline V gene. V was pared by 1 base and J by 4 bases, with 14 bases between. The length of the CDR3 is 16 residues. CDR3 nucleotides: TGCGCCAGCAGCCAAGGAATGGGGATCCGGGGAAACACCATATATTTT. This encodes CASSQGMGIRGNTIYF.

This chain connects TRBV30 to TRBJ2-7; D not resolved. The CDR3 has 14 amino acids. In germline, CDR1 is GTSNPN, CDR2 SVGIG (reference sequence). V lost 1 base and J lost 0, with 10 bases in between. The CDR3 bases are TGTGCCTGGAGTGCAGGTATGGGCTCCTACGAGCAGTACTTC. Its translation: CAWSAGMGSYEQYF. Variable domain in full (rest from reference TRBV30 and TRBJ2-7): SQTIHQWPATLVQPVGSPLSLECTVEGTSNPNLYWYRQAAGRGLQLLFYSVGIGQISSEVPQNLSASRPQDRQFILSSKKLLLSDSGFYLCAWSAGMGSYEQYFGPGTRLTVT.

The chain carries TRBV29-1 and TRBJ2-2; the D gene could be TRBD1 or TRBD2 (6 bases each). Trimming left V 0 bases short and J 6 bases short, with 17 bases between. This CDR3 is built from 16 residues. From germline, CDR1 is SQVTM and CDR2 ANQGSEA. The CDR3 sequence: CSVEDWEEGEAGELFF. CDR3 nucleotides: TGCAGCGTTGAAGATTGGGAAGAGGGGGAGGCCGGGGAGCTGTTTTTT.

This clone has more than one count but fewer than ten. The rearrangement joins TRBV4-3 to TRBJ2-4, with 7 nucleotides matching TRBD2. The germline V gene has CDR1 LGHNA and CDR2 YSLEER. This CDR3 is 14 amino acids long. V shed 0 bases, J shed 9 bases, and the junction held 5 bases outside the gene matches. CDR3: CASSQDQLASIQYF. The CDR3 coding sequence is TGCGCCAGCAGCCAAGATCAACTAGCGAGCATTCAGTACTTC.

The chain carries TRBV5-5 and TRBJ1-4, with 7 bases fitting TRBD1. The CDR3 is made up of 15 amino acids. Trimming removed 2 bases from V and 7 bases from J; junction bases left unmatched: 8. The V gene's germline CDR1 is SGHKS and CDR2 YYEKEE (reference sequence). CDR3 DNA: TGTGCCAGCAGCTTAACCGGGACAGAGGGTGAAAAACTGTTTTTT. It yields the protein CASSLTGTEGEKLFF. Drawing the rest from reference TRBV5-5 and TRBJ1-4, the complete variable domain is DAGVTQSPTHLIKTRGQQVTLRCSPISGHKSVSWYQQVLGQGPQFIFQYYEKEERGRGNFPDRFSARQFPNYSSELNVNALLLGDSALYLCASSLTGTEGEKLFFGSGTQLSVL.

V gene TRBV29-1 combines with J gene TRBJ1-2, with no clear D. The CDR3 consists of 13 residues. V was clipped by 7 bases and J by 4 bases, with 16 bases between them. CDR1 is SQVTM, CDR2 ANQGSEA, per germline. In DNA form, the CDR3 reads TGCAGCGGGGTTCTCCCGGGCGGCTATGGCTACACCTTC. Encoded protein: CSGVLPGGYGYTF.

This clone is medium-sized (0.01 to 0.1%) by share. The chain couples TRBV9 to TRBJ1-2, with 8 bases fitting TRBD1. The junction had 11 bases not matched to a gene; V was cut back by 4 bases and J by 0 bases. The germline CDR1 and CDR2 sequences are SGDLS and YYNGEE. The CDR3 sequence is 17 residues long. CDR3 amino acids: CASSRTGKRGANYGYTF. DNA for the CDR3: TGTGCCAGCAGCAGGACAGGGAAGAGAGGAGCTAACTATGGCTACACCTTC.

On this clone itself: Germline is not matched at one junction end, which may reflect a read error. This sequence joins TRBV5-3 and TRBJ1-2; D perhaps matches TRBD1 (5 bases). TRBV5-3 is labeled an ORF, and its function is uncertain. CDR3 length: 15 amino acids. The DNA for the CDR3 is TGTGCCAGCAGCTTGGCCCTAACGGGGGTTTATGGCTACACCTTC. It yields the protein CASSLALTGVYGYTF.

The gene calls are TRBV29-1 and TRBJ1-2; D might be TRBD1 (5 bases). This CDR3 has 13 amino acids. CDR1 is SQVTM and CDR2 is ANQGSEA in the germline V gene. Trimming removed 1 base at V and 6 bases at J, with 12 bases between. The CDR3 loop reads CSVEAWDFHGYTF. The CDR3 nucleotides are TGCAGCGTTGAAGCGTGGGACTTTCATGGCTACACCTTC. The full variable domain, its missing parts supplied by reference TRBV29-1 and TRBJ1-2, is SAVISQKPSRDICQRGTSLTIQCQVDSQVTMMFWYRQQPGQSLTLIATANQGSEATYESGFVIDKFPISRPNLTFSTLTVSNMSPEDSSIYLCSVEAWDFHGYTFGSGTRLTVV.